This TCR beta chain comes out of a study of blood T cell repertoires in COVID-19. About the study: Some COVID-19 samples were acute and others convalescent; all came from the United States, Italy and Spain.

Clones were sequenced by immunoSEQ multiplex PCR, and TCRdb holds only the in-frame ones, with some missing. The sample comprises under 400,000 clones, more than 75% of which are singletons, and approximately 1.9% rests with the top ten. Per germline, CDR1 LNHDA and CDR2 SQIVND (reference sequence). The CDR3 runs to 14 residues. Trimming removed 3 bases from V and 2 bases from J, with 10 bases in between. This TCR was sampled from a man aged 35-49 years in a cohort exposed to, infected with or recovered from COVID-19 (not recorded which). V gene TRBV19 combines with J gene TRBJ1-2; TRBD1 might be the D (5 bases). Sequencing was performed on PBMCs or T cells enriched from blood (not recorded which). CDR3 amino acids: CASSIPRTNYGYTF. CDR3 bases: TGTGCCAGTAGTATCCCTAGGACAAACTATGGCTACACCTTC.